The sequence of this T cell receptor beta chain was determined in a study of shared T cell receptors in the human thymus. Sequencing was performed with immunoSEQ multiplex PCR; in TCRdb, only in-frame clones are kept and a portion is missing. In the table there are 650,000 to 950,000 clones, 70% to 90% of which are singletons. These same data were also listed under a study on human thymus T cells. This second study notes: The donor group consisted of healthy Finnish infants who were having corrective surgery for congenital heart defects. Surgeons resected thymus tissue during corrective heart surgery.

The sample was thymocytes. The receptor was isolated from a girl under three years old with a congenital heart defect.

CDR3 loop: CASSRRVPYNSPLHF. CDR3 nucleotide sequence: TGTGCCAGCAGTAGGAGGGTACCCTATAATTCACCCCTCCACTTT. V gene TRBV27 combines with J gene TRBJ1-6; D unclear. In germline, CDR1 is MNHEY, CDR2 SMNVEV (reference sequence). Between the trimmed V and J ends, which lost 5 bases and 2 bases, there was a span of 10 bases. The CDR3 length is 15 residues.